This T cell receptor beta chain was observed in a study of blood T cell repertoires in COVID-19. The repertoire was sequenced with immunoSEQ multiplex PCR; TCRdb's copy has only in-frame clones and lacks some. The table has about 120,000 clones, about 79% seen once; the top ten hold 30% to 45%. CDR1 and CDR2 (germline): SGHRS, YFSETQ. This CDR3 is 18 amino acids long. J was trimmed by 2 bases and V by 4 bases; bases with no gene match: 7. Sequenced input: peripheral blood. The chain is built from TRBV5-1 and TRBJ2-1; 15 positions match TRBD2. This clonotype was sampled from a man between 35 and 55 years old with active or convalescent COVID-19. The CDR3 DNA reads as TGCGCCAGCAGCGGACCGGGACTAGCGGGAGGCGCCTACAATGAGCAGTTCTTC. This translates into CASSGPGLAGGAYNEQFF.